This T cell receptor (beta chain) originates from a study of regulatory T cells in long-lasting Graves disease (TCRdb year 2021). At the level of the whole study: Persistent Graves' disease was defined as persistently positive TSH receptor autoantibodies together with antithyroid drug treatment for over 5 years. A total of some 35 samples underwent TCR sequencing, from about 13 patients with persistent Graves' disease and approximately 20 patients with newly diagnosed Graves' disease. Persistent Graves' disease patients were compared with newly diagnosed Graves' disease patients by peripheral blood TCR sequencing and RNA sequencing. The study was registered as a clinical trial and conducted in China. Persistent Graves' disease patients in the clinical cohort had taken antithyroid drugs for roughly ten years on average.

With regard to this clonotype: The antigen this receptor binds is unknown. No much larger clonotype is one base removed from it; base qualities were not supplied.

Sample time point, as interpreted from the label and publication: persistent/refractory GD, antithyroid drugs over 5 years with positive TRAb. For both TCR sequencing and RNA sequencing, RNA was extracted from PBMCs using TRIzol. Graves' disease was diagnosed according to American Thyroid Association guidelines. The patients came from an endocrinology department in Xi'an, China. From each patient, 7.5 to 9.5 milliliters of peripheral blood was collected into an EDTA anticoagulant tube. Ficoll Paque Plus density gradient separation was used to isolate PBMCs, and no additional T cell sorting was done. RNA quality was checked with an Agilent 2100 Bioanalyzer and agarose gel, and concentration with a NanoDrop 2000. What the research found in general, with its limitations: A larger number of public clonotypes was shared among persistent patients (over 2,500) than among newly diagnosed patients (approximately 1,000). TRBV28, TRBJ1-2 and TRBJ2-5 were preferentially used in persistent disease, while TRBV20-1 and TRBJ2-1 were favored in newly diagnosed disease. The small sample size was acknowledged by the authors as a limitation that may reduce accuracy. Compared with newly diagnosed patients, persistent Graves' disease patients had lower TCR Shannon entropy and fewer highly expanded clones, which suggests clonal expansion. Because the primary lesion, thyroid tissue, could not be accessed, the study looked at peripheral blood alone. Sequencing and analysis were limited to the TCR beta chain.

Based on the germline V gene, the CDR1 and CDR2 sequences are SGDLS and YYNGEE. The CDR3 numbers 12 residues from cysteine through phenylalanine. The only DNA kept is the CDR3, 36 bases in frame from the first base. Trimming takes 6 bases from V and 0 bases from J, and the germline ends sit 6 bases apart. Libraries were made using multiplex PCR. For sequencing, an Illumina HiSeq 4000 was employed. TCR beta libraries were built with iRepertoire HTBI primers and Arm-PCR amplification of CDR3 regions. Gel purification was performed on PCR products prior to sequencing. In the paper's pipeline: Gene usage analysis of CDR3 amino acid clonotypes used the approximately 62 TRBV and about 14 TRBJ segments found across samples. COPE and FqMerger were used to merge filtered high-quality paired reads into contigs. Contigs were aligned with BLAST to IMGT TRBV, TRBD and TRBJ reference genes, and CDR3 was defined per IMGT. Any clonotype with a frequency above 0.1% was counted as a highly expanded clone. Shannon entropy was used to measure repertoire diversity, and the Gini coefficient was used to measure V-J evenness. A clonotype was considered public if more than one individual shared it. The public reads were reprocessed in TCRdb via fastp at Q25 and MiXCR, keeping in-frame beta chains. Rows with one shared CDR3 protein collapse into an entry with the most common genes and DNA. For this entry, the V and J calls and clone size follow TCRdb and not the study's own pipeline. The sample table lists around 340,000 distinct CDR3 sequences, around a fifth of them with a count of one. In total, the top ten clones hold 29% of the sample.

The chain uses TRBV9 and TRBJ1-1; the D segment cannot be called with confidence. The sequenced sample was peripheral blood mononuclear cells (PBMCs), obtained when the disease was refractory, from a patient treated with antithyroid drugs. This TCR derives from a female donor with Graves disease. The bases read TGTGCCAGCACCGAGGTGAACACTGAAGCTTTCTTT. Translated, it reads CASTEVNTEAFF.